This paragraph covers one T cell receptor beta chain sequence. What it binds is not known. The sample originates from a study of a mutant IDH1 vaccine in newly diagnosed glioma. CDR3 length: 14 amino acids. CDR1 and CDR2 (germline): SGHRS, YFSETQ. V was clipped by 4 bases and J by 6 bases; unmatched bases: 6. Time point indicated: week 11, during vaccination. Vaccine doses each comprised 300 ug of mutant IDH1 20-mer peptide, with topical imiquimod. Generated by immunoSEQ multiplex PCR, the TCRdb table keeps only in-frame clones and is missing some. The sample yields 34,000 or so clones, approximately 78% seen once.

J is TRBJ1-1 and V is TRBV5-1; TRBD1 aligns across 10 bases. The receptor was derived from a man younger than 40 with glioma. The sample here was PBMCs, taken from a glioma patient whose treatment included an IDH1 peptide vaccine. CDR3 DNA sequence: TGCGCCAGCAGCCCCCGACAGGGGGCATCTGAAGCTTTCTTT. The encoded protein is CASSPRQGASEAFF.